This TCR beta chain was identified during a study of cytomegalovirus exposure and HLA in healthy donors. Study overall: Within the Caucasian-associated ancestry cluster were roughly 82% of the approximately 400 genotyped donors.

Trimming cost V 6 bases and J 3 bases, with 5 bases left between them. Germline V gene sequence: CDR1 LGHNT, CDR2 FRNRAP. This CDR3 is built from 11 residues. A multiplex PCR was run with 60 Vbeta primers and 13 Jbeta primers. Using immunoSEQ multiplex PCR, the repertoire was profiled, and TCRdb retains in-frame clones only, with some absent. The data hold approximately 190,000 clones, with 82% observed a single time. Findings and limits, study-wide: Donors were assumed by presence/absence analyses to have roughly uniform sequencing depth. In vitro data verified three CMV-associated chains as specific for CMV antigens.

In the case of this clone: What it binds is not known.

This TCR derives from a woman under 30 in good health and CMV-seronegative. Sample: PBMCs. This rearrangement joins TRBV12-5 to TRBJ2-5; no clear D gene. The CDR3 region is CASGREETQYF. In DNA, the CDR3 is TGTGCTAGTGGCCGAGAAGAGACCCAGTACTTC.